This T cell receptor (beta chain) was documented in a study of CD8 T cells in Susac syndrome. RNA amounts of roughly 0.45 to 1 ug underwent reverse transcription with random hexamers. By means of immunoSEQ multiplex PCR, TCR beta CDR3 spanning 54 Vbeta and 13 Jbeta underwent amplification. TCRdb re-analysed the immunoSEQ multiplex PCR reads in MiXCR, keeping a single row per CDR3 protein. The sample includes nearly 70,000 distinct CDR3 sequences, 85% to 95% of them seen just once. While CD8+ and CD4+ T cells were isolated negatively, TEMRA cells were enriched by FACS. Sequenced: CD8+ T cells from PBMCs. This receptor was identified in a human donor in good health.

CDR3 nucleotides: TGTGCCACTACCCACACCCACGAGCAGTACTTC. Protein: CATTHTHEQYF. The chain has TRBV19 and TRBJ2-7; D uncertain. Between the trimmed V and J ends, which lost 10 bases and 5 bases, there was a span of 12 bases. The CDR3 runs to 11 residues. CDR1 is LNHDA, CDR2 SQIVND, per germline (reference sequence).